The 23 T cell receptor beta chains in this list originate from one sample, sequenced in a study of monozygotic twins with inflammatory bowel disease. TCRdb reanalyzed the 5' RACE reads, giving one entry per CDR3 protein sequence and no DNA. This listing includes under 350,000 distinct CDR3 sequences. The sequenced sample consisted of blood. These receptors were taken from a human donor with ulcerative colitis or Crohn's disease, or a healthy co-twin of an affected twin (not recorded which).

The V and J genes are TRBV20-1 and TRBJ2-1; as DNA is missing, the TRBD2 call by TCRdb cannot be tested. CDR1 is DFQATT, CDR2 SNEGSKA, per germline (reference sequence). This CDR3 has 16 amino acids. The CDR3 protein is CSAINPLAGGNNEQFF.

The V call is TRBV7-2, the J call TRBJ2-3; TCRdb picks TRBD1, but there is no DNA to check that call. Germline assignment: CDR1 SGHTA and CDR2 FQGNSA. CDR3 length equals 14 residues. The chain's CDR3 is CAIETGISTDTQYF.

The chain combines TRBV29-1 with TRBJ2-5; the TCRdb D gene call, TRBD1, has no DNA to confirm it. The CDR3 consists of 13 residues. Germline V gene data show CDR1 as SQVTM and CDR2 as ANQGSEA. The CDR3 sequence: CSVDEQGRETQYF.

The chain uses TRBV25-1 and TRBJ2-6; TCRdb indicates TRBD1, and absent DNA this call remains unverified. The CDR3 is 18 residues long. The germline V gene encodes CDR1 MGHDK and CDR2 SYGVNS. CDR3 amino acids: CASSELVRGRAGANVLTF.

The chain is built from TRBV7-2 and TRBJ1-2; TCRdb returns TRBD1, unconfirmable since there is no DNA. The CDR3 is 17 residues long. CDR1 and CDR2 (germline): SGHTA, FQGNSA. The CDR3 here is CASSLKGLGSLSYGYTF.

The chain recombines TRBV12-3 or TRBV12-4 with TRBJ2-5; TCRdb proposes TRBD1, but this gene call is untestable without DNA. The CDR3 is made up of 14 amino acids. The CDR3 protein is CASRWGRGRETQYF.

V gene TRBV5-4 combines with J gene TRBJ2-4; TCRdb outputs TRBD1, but without DNA this stays unchecked. The CDR3 loop spans 14 amino acids. Germline values: CDR1 SGHNT, CDR2 YYREEE (reference sequence). The CDR3 spells CASSRGTGQDIQYF.

The CDR3: CASSRLPRQPYGYTF. V is TRBV7-2 and J is TRBJ1-2; the D call of TRBD1 rests on TCRdb alone, since no DNA is present to check it. The CDR3 has 15 amino acids. CDR1 and CDR2 (germline): SGHTA, FQGNSA.

The chain employs TRBV7-2 and TRBJ2-5; TCRdb's D gene call, TRBD1, goes unchecked for lack of DNA. Germline V gives CDR1 SGHTA, CDR2 FQGNSA. The CDR3 totals 15 residues. The CDR3: CASSLAGTRGETHYF.

The chain has TRBV5-1 and TRBJ2-5; with no DNA, the TCRdb D assignment of TRBD1 cannot be verified. This CDR3 is built from 14 residues. The germline V gene encodes CDR1 SGHRS and CDR2 YFSETQ. The CDR3 sequence is CASSAGTARETQYF.

V is TRBV5-8 and J is TRBJ2-1; TCRdb returns TRBD2, unconfirmable since there is no DNA. The germline V gene encodes CDR1 SGHTS and CDR2 YDEGEE. This CDR3 is built from 15 residues. CDR3 sequence: CASSLAGVRYNEQFF.

This sequence joins TRBV6-5 and TRBJ2-7; the D call of TRBD2 rests on TCRdb alone, since no DNA is present to check it. Germline values: CDR1 MNHEY, CDR2 SVGAGI. The CDR3 length is 14 residues. CDR3 protein: CASSYSGLVGEQYF.

This chain links TRBV28 with TRBJ2-3. The CDR3 has 15 residues. Germline loops: CDR1 MDHEN, CDR2 SYDVKM. The CDR3 reads CASSLGSLAADTQYF.

V usage is TRBV5-6 and J usage is TRBJ2-1; no DNA is available, so the TRBD1 call from TCRdb remains unchecked. The CDR3 is 16 residues long. Germline V CDR1 and CDR2: SGHDT, YYEEEE. CDR3 amino acids: CASSKDRGVTYNEQFF.

This chain links TRBV7-3 with TRBJ2-3; the TRBD1 assignment by TCRdb is unverifiable without DNA. Germline lookup yields CDR1 SGHTA and CDR2 FQGTGA. CDR3 length: 15 residues. The CDR3 sequence: CASSLSKQATDTQYF.

This sequence joins TRBV4-3 and TRBJ2-7; no DNA is available, so the TRBD1 call from TCRdb remains unchecked. The length of the CDR3 is 15 residues. Germline CDR1 is LGHNA and CDR2 is YSLEER. CDR3 loop: CASSLIGTGDNEQYF.

This sequence joins TRBV20-1 and TRBJ2-5; TCRdb outputs TRBD2, but without DNA this stays unchecked. In germline, CDR1 is DFQATT, CDR2 SNEGSKA (reference sequence). The CDR3 extends over 14 amino acids. CDR3 sequence reads: CSARAGTSSETQYF.

The rearrangement uses TRBV4-3 and TRBJ2-7; the D gene TCRdb calls, TRBD2, cannot be checked with no DNA. The germline V gene has CDR1 LGHNA and CDR2 YSLEER. There are 16 residues in the CDR3. This CDR3 reads CASSPGGPSGANEQYF.

The chain uses TRBV6-5 and TRBJ2-7; TCRdb selects TRBD2, and the lack of DNA leaves this call unchecked. There are 16 residues in the CDR3. In germline, CDR1 is MNHEY, CDR2 SVGAGI. CDR3 protein: CASSYSRASGYYEQYF.

The rearrangement uses TRBV12-3 or TRBV12-4 and TRBJ2-1; TCRdb proposes TRBD1, but this gene call is untestable without DNA. This CDR3 region has 15 residues. The CDR3 sequence is CASSRRHQGYNEQFF.

This rearrangement joins TRBV20-1 to TRBJ2-6; the TCRdb D gene call, TRBD2, has no DNA to confirm it. Germline V gene data show CDR1 as DFQATT and CDR2 as SNEGSKA (reference sequence). This CDR3 region has 19 residues. The CDR3 loop is CSARFFIRGSSSGANVLTF.

The V gene is TRBV10-3, the J gene TRBJ1-2; as DNA is missing, the TRBD1 call by TCRdb cannot be tested. The germline V gene has CDR1 ENHRY and CDR2 SYGVKD. The CDR3 sequence is 12 residues long. CDR3 in amino acids: CAISSPRTGYTF.

V and J are TRBV25-1 and TRBJ1-3. From germline, CDR1 is MGHDK and CDR2 SYGVNS. The CDR3 is made up of 14 amino acids. The CDR3 loop is CASRVVGSGNTIYF.